This T cell receptor (beta chain) emerged from a study of cytomegalovirus exposure and HLA in healthy donors. The CDR3 is 18 residues long. CDR1 and CDR2 from the germline V gene are SEHNR and FQNEAQ (reference sequence). The J segment lost 3 bases and the V segment lost 5 bases, leaving 19 bases of the junction unmatched. The PCR ran on 60 Vbeta and 13 Jbeta primers. Assay used: immunoSEQ multiplex PCR; TCRdb lists only in-frame clones, some missing. The sample consists of under 200,000 clones, roughly 83% of them appearing once. The chain has TRBV7-9 and TRBJ2-7, with 7 positions matching TRBD1. The source material was PBMCs. The receptor was derived from a boy between 10 and 17 years old in good health and CMV-seronegative. As DNA, the CDR3 is TGTGCCAGCAGCGGGCGGCGCTTTGGCAGGGGGTCCGACTACGAGCAGTACTTC. The encoded protein is CASSGRRFGRGSDYEQYF. The entire variable domain, with the rest obtained from reference TRBV7-9 and TRBJ2-7, is as follows: DTGVSQNPRHKITKRGQNVTFRCDPISEHNRLYWYRQTLGQGPEFLTYFQNEAQLEKSRLLSDRFSAERPKGSFSTLEIQRTEQGDSAMYLCASSGRRFGRGSDYEQYFGPGTRLTVT.